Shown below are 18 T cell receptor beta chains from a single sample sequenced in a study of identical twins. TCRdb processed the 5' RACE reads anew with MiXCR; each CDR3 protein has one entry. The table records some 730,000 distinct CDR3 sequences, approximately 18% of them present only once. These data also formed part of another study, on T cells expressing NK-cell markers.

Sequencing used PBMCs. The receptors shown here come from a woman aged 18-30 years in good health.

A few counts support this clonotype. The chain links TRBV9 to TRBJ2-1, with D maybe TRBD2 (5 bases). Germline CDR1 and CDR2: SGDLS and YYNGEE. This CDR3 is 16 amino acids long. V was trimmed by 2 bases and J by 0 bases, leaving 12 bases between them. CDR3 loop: CASSVGGLNSYNEQFF. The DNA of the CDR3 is TGTGCCAGCAGCGTTGGAGGACTGAACTCCTACAATGAGCAGTTCTTC.

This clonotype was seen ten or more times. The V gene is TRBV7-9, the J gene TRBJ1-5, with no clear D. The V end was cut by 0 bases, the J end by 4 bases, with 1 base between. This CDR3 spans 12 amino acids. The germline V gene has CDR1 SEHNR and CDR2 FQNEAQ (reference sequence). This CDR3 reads CASSLANQPQHF. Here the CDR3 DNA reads TGTGCCAGCAGCTTAGCAAATCAGCCCCAGCATTTT. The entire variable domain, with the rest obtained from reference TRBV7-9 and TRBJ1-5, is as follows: DTGVSQNPRHKITKRGQNVTFRCDPISEHNRLYWYRQTLGQGPEFLTYFQNEAQLEKSRLLSDRFSAERPKGSFSTLEIQRTEQGDSAMYLCASSLANQPQHFGDGTRLSIL.

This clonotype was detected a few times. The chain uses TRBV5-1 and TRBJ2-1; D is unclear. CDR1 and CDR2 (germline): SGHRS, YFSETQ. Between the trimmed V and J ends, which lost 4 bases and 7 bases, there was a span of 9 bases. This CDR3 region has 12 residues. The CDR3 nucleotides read TGCGCCAGCAGCCCTCGGGCAAATGAGCAGTTCTTC. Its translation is CASSPRANEQFF. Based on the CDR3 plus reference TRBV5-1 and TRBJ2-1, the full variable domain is KAGVTQTPRYLIKTRGQQVTLSCSPISGHRSVSWYQQTPGQGLQFLFEYFSETQRNKGNFPGRFSGRQFSNSRSEMNVSTLELGDSALYLCASSPRANEQFFGPGTRLTVL.

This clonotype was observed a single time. CDR3 residues: CASSFRRVRYAEAFF. CDR3 DNA: TGTGCCAGCAGCTTTCGTCGCGTAAGGTACGCTGAAGCTTTCTTT. The rearrangement links TRBV7-9 to TRBJ1-1; D is uncertain. Trimming cost V 3 bases and J 6 bases, with 17 bases left between them. Germline-derived CDR1 and CDR2 are SEHNR and FQNEAQ (reference sequence). The CDR3 runs to 15 residues.

The CDR3 region has the DNA TGCAGTGCTAGGGCCGGGTCTGGAGAGACCCAGTACTTC. Protein sequence: CSARAGSGETQYF. This chain connects TRBV20-1 to TRBJ2-5; unclear D gene. Trimming cost V 3 bases and J 4 bases, with 12 bases left between them. The CDR3 is 13 amino acids. The germline V gene encodes CDR1 DFQATT and CDR2 SNEGSKA (reference sequence).

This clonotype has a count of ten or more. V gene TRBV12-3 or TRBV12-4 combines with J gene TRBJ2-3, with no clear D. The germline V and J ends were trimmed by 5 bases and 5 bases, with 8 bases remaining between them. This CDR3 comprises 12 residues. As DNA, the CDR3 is TGTGCCAGCAGTCCACTATTAGATACGCAGTATTTT. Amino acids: CASSPLLDTQYF.

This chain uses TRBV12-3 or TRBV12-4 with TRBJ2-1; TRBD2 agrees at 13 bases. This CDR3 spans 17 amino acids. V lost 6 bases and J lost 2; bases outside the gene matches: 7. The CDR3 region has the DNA TGTGCCAGCAGCCGGACTAGCGGGGGTCGCACCTACAATGAGCAGTTCTTC. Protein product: CASSRTSGGRTYNEQFF.

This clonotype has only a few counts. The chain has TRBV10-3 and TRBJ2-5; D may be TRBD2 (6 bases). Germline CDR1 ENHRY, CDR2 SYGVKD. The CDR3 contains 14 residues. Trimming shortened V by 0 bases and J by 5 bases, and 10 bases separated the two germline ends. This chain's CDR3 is CAISESAGRETQYF. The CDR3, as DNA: TGTGCCATCAGTGAGTCGGCTGGGAGGGAGACCCAGTACTTC.

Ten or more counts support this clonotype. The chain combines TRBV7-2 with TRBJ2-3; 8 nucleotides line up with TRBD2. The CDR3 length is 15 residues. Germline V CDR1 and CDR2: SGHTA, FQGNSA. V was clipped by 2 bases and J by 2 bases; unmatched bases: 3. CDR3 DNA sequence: TGTGCCAGCAGCTTATTAGCGGGACCCACAGATACGCAGTATTTT. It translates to CASSLLAGPTDTQYF.

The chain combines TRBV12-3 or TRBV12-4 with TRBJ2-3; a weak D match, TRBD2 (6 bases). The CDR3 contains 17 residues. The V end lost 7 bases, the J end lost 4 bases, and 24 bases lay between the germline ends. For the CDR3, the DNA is TGTGCCAGCATACCCCACCTGGGGCGGGGCACCCCAGATACGCAGTATTTT. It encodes CASIPHLGRGTPDTQYF.

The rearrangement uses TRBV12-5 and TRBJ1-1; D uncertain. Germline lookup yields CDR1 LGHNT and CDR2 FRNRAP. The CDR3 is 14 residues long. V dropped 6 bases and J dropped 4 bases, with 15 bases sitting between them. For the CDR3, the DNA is TGTGCTAGTGGCACGACCGTGTACCGCACTGAAGCTTTCTTT. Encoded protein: CASGTTVYRTEAFF.

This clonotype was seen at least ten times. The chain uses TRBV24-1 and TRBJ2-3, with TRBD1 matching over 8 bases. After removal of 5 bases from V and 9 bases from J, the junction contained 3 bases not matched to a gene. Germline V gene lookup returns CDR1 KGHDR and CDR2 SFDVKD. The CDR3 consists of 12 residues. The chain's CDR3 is CATSATGGTQYF. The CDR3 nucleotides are TGTGCCACCAGTGCAACAGGGGGAACGCAGTATTTT.

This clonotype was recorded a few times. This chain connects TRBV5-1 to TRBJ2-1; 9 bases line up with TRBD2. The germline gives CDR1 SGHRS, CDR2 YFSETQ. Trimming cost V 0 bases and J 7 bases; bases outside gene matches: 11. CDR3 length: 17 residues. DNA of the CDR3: TGCGCCAGCAGCTTGGAGGGTAGTCGCGGGGGGGGGAATGAGCAGTTCTTC. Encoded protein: CASSLEGSRGGGNEQFF.

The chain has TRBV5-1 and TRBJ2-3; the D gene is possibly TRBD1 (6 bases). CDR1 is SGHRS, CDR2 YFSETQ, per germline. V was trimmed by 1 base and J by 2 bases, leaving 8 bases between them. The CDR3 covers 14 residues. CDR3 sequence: CASSLQGPTDTQYF. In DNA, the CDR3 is TGCGCCAGCAGCTTGCAGGGGCCCACAGATACGCAGTATTTT.

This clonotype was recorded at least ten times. The CDR3 sequence is CASSWSRGGEGGYTF. DNA of the CDR3: TGTGCCAGCAGTTGGAGTAGGGGTGGAGAAGGTGGCTACACCTTC. This sequence joins TRBV6-5 and TRBJ1-2, with D tentatively TRBD1 (5 bases). Deletions cut 4 bases from V and 7 bases from J, with 19 bases between. Germline V gene sequence: CDR1 MNHEY, CDR2 SVGAGI. The CDR3 runs 15 residues.

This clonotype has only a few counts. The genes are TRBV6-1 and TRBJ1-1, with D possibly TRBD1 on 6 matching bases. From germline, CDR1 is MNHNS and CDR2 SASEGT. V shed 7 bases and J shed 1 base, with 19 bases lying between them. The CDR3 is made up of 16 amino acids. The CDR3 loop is CASKETWDTSNTEAFF. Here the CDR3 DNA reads TGTGCCAGCAAAGAAACTTGGGACACCTCGAACACTGAAGCTTTCTTT.

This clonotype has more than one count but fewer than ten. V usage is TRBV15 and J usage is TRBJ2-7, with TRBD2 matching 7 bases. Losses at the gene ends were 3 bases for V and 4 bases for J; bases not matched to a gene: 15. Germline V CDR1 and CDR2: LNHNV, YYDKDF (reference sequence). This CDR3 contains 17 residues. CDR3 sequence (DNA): TGTGCCACCAGCAGGGAAGTCCCGTTCTTGGGAGGGTACGAGCAGTACTTC. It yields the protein CATSREVPFLGGYEQYF.

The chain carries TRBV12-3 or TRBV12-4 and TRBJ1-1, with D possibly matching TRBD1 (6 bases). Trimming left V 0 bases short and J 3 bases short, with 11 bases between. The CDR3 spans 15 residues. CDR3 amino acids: CASSLAGGQDTEAFF. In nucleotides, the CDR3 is TGTGCCAGCAGTTTAGCAGGGGGTCAGGACACTGAAGCTTTCTTT.